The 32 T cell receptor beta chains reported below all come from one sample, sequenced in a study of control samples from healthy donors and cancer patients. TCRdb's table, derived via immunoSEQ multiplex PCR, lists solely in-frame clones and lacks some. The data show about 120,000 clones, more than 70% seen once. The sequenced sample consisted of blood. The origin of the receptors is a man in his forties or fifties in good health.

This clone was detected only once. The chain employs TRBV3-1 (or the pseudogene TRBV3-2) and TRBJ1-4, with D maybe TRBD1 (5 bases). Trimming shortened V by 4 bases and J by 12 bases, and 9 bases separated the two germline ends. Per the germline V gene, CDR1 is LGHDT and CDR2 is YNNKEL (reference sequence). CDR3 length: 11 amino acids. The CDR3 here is CASSLQQELFF. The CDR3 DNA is TGTGCCAGCAGCCTACAACAGGAACTGTTTTTT.

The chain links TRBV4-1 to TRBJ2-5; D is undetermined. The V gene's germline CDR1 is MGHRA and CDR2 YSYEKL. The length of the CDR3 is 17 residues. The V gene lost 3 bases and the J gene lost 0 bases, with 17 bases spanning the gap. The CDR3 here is CASSHELVRIDQETQYF. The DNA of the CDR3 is TGCGCCAGCAGCCACGAGTTGGTCCGAATAGACCAAGAGACCCAGTACTTC.

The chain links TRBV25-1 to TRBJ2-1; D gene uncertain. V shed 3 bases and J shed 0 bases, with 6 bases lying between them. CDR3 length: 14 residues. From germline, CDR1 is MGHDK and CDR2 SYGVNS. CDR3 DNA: TGTGCCAGCAGTGATAGTGGCTCCTACAATGAGCAGTTCTTC. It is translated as CASSDSGSYNEQFF.

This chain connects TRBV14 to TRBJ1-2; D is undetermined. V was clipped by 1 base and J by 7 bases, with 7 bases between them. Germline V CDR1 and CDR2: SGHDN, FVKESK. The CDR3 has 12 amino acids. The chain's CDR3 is CASSQGGGGYTF. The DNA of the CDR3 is TGTGCCAGCAGCCAAGGAGGTGGTGGCTACACCTTC. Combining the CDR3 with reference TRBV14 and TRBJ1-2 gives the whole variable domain EAGVTQFPSHSVIEKGQTVTLRCDPISGHDNLYWYRRVMGKEIKFLLHFVKESKQDESGMPNNRFLAERTGGTYSTLKVQPAELEDSGVYFCASSQGGGGYTFGSGTRLTVV.

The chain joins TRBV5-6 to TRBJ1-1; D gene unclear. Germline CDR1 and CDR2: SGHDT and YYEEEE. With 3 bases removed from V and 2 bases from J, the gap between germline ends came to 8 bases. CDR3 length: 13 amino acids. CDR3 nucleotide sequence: TGTGCCAGCAGCTCACAACTTAACACTGAAGCTTTCTTT. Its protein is CASSSQLNTEAFF.

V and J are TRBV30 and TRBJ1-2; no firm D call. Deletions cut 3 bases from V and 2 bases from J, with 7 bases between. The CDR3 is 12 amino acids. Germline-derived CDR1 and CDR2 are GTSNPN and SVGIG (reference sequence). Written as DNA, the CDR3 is TGTGCCTGGAGGCAAACGAACTATGGCTACACCTTC. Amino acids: CAWRQTNYGYTF.

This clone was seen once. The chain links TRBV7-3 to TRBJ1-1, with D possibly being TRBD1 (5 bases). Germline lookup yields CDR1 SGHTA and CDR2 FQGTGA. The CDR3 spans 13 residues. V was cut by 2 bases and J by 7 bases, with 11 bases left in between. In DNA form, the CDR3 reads TGTGCCAGCAGCTTAGGGGGGAAAAGTGAAGCTTTCTTT. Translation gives CASSLGGKSEAFF.

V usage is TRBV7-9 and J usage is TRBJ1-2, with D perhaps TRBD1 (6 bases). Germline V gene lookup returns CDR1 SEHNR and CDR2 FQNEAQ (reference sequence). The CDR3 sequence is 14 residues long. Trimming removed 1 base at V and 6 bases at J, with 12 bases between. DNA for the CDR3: TGTGCCAGCAGCTTAGGGCGGGGGCTTGATGGCTACACCTTC. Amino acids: CASSLGRGLDGYTF. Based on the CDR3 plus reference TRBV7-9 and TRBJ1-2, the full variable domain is DTGVSQNPRHKITKRGQNVTFRCDPISEHNRLYWYRQTLGQGPEFLTYFQNEAQLEKSRLLSDRFSAERPKGSFSTLEIQRTEQGDSAMYLCASSLGRGLDGYTFGSGTRLTVV.

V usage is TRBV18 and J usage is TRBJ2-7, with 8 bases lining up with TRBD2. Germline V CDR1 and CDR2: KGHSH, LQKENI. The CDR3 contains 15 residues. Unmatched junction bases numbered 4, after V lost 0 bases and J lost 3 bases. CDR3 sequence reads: CASSPPPGGFYEQYF. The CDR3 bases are TGTGCCAGCTCACCACCTCCGGGAGGGTTCTACGAGCAGTACTTC. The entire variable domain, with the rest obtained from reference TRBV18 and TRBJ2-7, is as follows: NAGVMQNPRHLVRRRGQEARLRCSPMKGHSHVYWYRQLPEEGLKFMVYLQKENIIDESGMPKERFSAEFPKEGPSILRIQQVVRGDSAAYFCASSPPPGGFYEQYFGPGTRLTVT.

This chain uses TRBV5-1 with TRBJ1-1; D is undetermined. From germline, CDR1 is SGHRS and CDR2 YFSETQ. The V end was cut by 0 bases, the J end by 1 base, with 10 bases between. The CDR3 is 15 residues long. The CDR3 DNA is TGCGCCAGCAGCTTGGCCTGGGCTACGAACACTGAAGCTTTCTTT. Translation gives CASSLAWATNTEAFF.

This CDR3 reads CASSQGEGQPLSYEQYF. The CDR3 region has the DNA TGCGCCAGCAGCCAAGGGGAGGGACAGCCGCTCTCCTACGAGCAGTACTTC. The chain links TRBV4-1 to TRBJ2-7; D tentatively fits TRBD1 or TRBD2 (7 bases each). The germline V gene encodes CDR1 MGHRA and CDR2 YSYEKL. Trimming stripped 1 base from V and 0 bases from J, with 16 bases between. The CDR3 is 17 amino acids.

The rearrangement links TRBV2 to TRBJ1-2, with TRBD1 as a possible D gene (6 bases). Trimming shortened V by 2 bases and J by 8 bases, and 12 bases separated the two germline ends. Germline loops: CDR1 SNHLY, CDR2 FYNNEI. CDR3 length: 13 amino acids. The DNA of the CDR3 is TGTGCCAGCAGTGAAACGGGGGGCTGGGGCTACACCTTC. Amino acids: CASSETGGWGYTF.

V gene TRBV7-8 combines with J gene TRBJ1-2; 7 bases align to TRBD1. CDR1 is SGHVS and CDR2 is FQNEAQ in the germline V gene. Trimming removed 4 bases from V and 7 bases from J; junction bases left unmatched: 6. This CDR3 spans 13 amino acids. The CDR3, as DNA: TGTGCCAGCAGCTCACAGGGGCCTGGTGGCTACACCTTC. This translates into CASSSQGPGGYTF.

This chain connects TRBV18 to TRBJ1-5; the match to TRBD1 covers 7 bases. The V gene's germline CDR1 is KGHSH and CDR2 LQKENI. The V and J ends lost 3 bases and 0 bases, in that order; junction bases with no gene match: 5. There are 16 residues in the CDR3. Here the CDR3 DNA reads TGTGCCAGCTCACCTACAGGGGCACATAGCAATCAGCCCCAGCATTTT. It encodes CASSPTGAHSNQPQHF.

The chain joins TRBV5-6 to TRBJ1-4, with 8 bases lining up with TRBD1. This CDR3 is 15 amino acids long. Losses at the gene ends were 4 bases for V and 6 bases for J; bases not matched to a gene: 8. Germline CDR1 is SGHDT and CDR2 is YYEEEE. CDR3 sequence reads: CASSQQGVADEKLFF. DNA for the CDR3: TGTGCCAGCAGCCAACAGGGGGTAGCGGATGAAAAACTGTTTTTT.

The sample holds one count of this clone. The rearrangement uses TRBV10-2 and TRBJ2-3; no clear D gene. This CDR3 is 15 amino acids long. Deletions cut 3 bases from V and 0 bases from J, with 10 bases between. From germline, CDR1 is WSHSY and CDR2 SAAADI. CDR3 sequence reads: CASSEGQRSTDTQYF. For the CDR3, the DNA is TGCGCCAGCAGTGAAGGGCAGAGAAGCACAGATACGCAGTATTTT.

The CDR3 nucleotides read TGTGCCACCAGTGAGCCCAGCGGGGGGGGACATACGCAGTATTTT. Amino acids: CATSEPSGGGHTQYF. This rearrangement joins TRBV24-1 to TRBJ2-3, with 10 nucleotides matching TRBD2. Germline-derived CDR1 and CDR2 are KGHDR and SFDVKD. J gave up 7 bases and V 4 bases, and 7 bases lay outside the gene matches. There are 15 residues in the CDR3.

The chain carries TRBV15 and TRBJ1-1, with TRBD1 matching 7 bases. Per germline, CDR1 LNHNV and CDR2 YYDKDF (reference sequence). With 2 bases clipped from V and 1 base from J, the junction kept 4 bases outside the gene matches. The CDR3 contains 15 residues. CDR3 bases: TGTGCCACCAGCAGAAAACAGGGGCCGAACACTGAAGCTTTCTTT. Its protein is CATSRKQGPNTEAFF.

The CDR3 here is CASSEYQGDTEAFF. The CDR3 nucleotides are TGCGCCAGCAGTGAGTACCAGGGAGACACTGAAGCTTTCTTT. The chain has TRBV10-1 and TRBJ1-1; D is perhaps TRBD1 (5 bases). The germline gives CDR1 WNHNN, CDR2 SYGVQD (reference sequence). The CDR3 runs 14 residues. Trimming cost V 1 base and J 3 bases, with 9 bases left between them.

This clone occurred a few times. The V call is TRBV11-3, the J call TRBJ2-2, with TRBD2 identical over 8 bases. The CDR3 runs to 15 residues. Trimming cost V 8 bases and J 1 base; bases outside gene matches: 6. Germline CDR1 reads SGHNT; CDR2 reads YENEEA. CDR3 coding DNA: TGTGCCAGCCGTCCCACTAGCGGGAACACCGGGGAGCTGTTTTTT. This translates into CASRPTSGNTGELFF. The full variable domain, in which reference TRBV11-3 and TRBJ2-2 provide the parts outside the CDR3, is EAGVVQSPRYKIIEKKQPVAFWCNPISGHNTLYWYLQNLGQGPELLIRYENEEAVDDSQLPKDRFSAERLKGVDSTLKIQPAELGDSAVYLCASRPTSGNTGELFFGEGSRLTVL.

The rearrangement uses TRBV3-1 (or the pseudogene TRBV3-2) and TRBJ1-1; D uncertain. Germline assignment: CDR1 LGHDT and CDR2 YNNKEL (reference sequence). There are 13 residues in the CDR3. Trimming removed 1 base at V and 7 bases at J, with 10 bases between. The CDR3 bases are TGTGCCAGCAGCCAAGGGCCTCGAGGTGAAGCTTTCTTT. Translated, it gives CASSQGPRGEAFF.

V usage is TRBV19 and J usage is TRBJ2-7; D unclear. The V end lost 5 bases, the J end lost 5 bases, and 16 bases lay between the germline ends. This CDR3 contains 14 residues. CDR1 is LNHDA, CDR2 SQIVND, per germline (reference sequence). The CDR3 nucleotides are TGTGCCAGTAGTGAGCTGGGGATTAGGGACGAGCAGTACTTC. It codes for CASSELGIRDEQYF. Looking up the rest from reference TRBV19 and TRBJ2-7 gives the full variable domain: DGGITQSPKYLFRKEGQNVTLSCEQNLNHDAMYWYRQDPGQGLRLIYYSQIVNDFQKGDIAEGYSVSREKKESFPLTVTSAQKNPTAFYLCASSELGIRDEQYFGPGTRLTVT.

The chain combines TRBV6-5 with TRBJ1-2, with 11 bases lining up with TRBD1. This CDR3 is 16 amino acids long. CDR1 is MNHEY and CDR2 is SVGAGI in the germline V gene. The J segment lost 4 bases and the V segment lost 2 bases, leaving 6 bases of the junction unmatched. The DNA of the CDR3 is TGTGCCAGCAGTTACCTACGGACAGGGGGCACCTATGGCTACACCTTC. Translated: CASSYLRTGGTYGYTF.

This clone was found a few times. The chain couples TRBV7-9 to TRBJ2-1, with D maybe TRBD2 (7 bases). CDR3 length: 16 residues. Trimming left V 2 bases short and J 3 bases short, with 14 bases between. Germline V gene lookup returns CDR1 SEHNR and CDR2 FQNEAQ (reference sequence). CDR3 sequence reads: CASSLRLGGLYNEQFF. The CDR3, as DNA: TGTGCCAGCAGCTTAAGGCTCGGGGGGCTCTACAATGAGCAGTTCTTC.

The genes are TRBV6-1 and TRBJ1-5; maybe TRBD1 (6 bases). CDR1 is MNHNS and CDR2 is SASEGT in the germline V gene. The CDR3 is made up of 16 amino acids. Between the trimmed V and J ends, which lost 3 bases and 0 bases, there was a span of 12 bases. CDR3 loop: CASSDLTGYSNQPQHF. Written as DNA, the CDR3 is TGTGCCAGCAGTGATTTGACAGGCTATAGCAATCAGCCCCAGCATTTT.

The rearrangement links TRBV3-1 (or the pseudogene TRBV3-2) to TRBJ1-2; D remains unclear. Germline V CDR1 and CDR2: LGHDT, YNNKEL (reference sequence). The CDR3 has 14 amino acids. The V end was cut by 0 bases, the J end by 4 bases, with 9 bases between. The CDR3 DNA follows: TGTGCCAGCAGCCAAGAAGAACGGGGCTATGGCTACACCTTC. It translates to CASSQEERGYGYTF.

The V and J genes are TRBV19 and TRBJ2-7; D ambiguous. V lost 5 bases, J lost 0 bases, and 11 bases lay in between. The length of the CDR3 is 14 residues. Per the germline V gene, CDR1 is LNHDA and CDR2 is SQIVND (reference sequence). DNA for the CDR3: TGTGCCAGTAGTTACAGCCACCCCTCCTACGAGCAGTACTTC. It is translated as CASSYSHPSYEQYF.

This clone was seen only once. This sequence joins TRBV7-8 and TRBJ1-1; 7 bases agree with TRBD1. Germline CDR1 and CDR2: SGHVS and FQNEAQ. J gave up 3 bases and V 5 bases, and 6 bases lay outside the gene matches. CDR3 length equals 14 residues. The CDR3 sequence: CASSGGTDYTEAFF. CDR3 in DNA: TGTGCCAGCAGCGGAGGGACAGACTACACTGAAGCTTTCTTT.

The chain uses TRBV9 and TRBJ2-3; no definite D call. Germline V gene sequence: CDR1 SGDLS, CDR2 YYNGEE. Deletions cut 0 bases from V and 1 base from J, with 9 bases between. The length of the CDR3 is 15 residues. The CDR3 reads CASSVGPGGTDTQYF. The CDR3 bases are TGTGCCAGCAGCGTAGGTCCCGGAGGCACAGATACGCAGTATTTT.

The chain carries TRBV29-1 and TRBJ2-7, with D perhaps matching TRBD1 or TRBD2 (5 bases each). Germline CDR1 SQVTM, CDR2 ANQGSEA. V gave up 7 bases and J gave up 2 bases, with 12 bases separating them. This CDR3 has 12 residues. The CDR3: CSAWDGPYEQYF. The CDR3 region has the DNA TGCAGCGCATGGGACGGACCCTACGAGCAGTACTTC.

CDR3: CASSIAKGARETQYF. The CDR3 DNA sequence: TGTGCCAGTAGTATCGCAAAAGGGGCGAGAGAGACCCAGTACTTC. This chain connects TRBV19 to TRBJ2-5, with D perhaps matching TRBD1 (5 bases). Germline loops: CDR1 LNHDA, CDR2 SQIVND (reference sequence). V lost 3 bases and J lost 4, with 15 bases in between. The CDR3 consists of 15 residues.

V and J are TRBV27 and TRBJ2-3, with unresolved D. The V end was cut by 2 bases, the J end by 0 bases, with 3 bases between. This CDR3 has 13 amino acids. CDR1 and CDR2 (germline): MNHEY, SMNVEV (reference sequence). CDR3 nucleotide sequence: TGTGCCAGCAGTTTACTTAGCACAGATACGCAGTATTTT. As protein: CASSLLSTDTQYF.